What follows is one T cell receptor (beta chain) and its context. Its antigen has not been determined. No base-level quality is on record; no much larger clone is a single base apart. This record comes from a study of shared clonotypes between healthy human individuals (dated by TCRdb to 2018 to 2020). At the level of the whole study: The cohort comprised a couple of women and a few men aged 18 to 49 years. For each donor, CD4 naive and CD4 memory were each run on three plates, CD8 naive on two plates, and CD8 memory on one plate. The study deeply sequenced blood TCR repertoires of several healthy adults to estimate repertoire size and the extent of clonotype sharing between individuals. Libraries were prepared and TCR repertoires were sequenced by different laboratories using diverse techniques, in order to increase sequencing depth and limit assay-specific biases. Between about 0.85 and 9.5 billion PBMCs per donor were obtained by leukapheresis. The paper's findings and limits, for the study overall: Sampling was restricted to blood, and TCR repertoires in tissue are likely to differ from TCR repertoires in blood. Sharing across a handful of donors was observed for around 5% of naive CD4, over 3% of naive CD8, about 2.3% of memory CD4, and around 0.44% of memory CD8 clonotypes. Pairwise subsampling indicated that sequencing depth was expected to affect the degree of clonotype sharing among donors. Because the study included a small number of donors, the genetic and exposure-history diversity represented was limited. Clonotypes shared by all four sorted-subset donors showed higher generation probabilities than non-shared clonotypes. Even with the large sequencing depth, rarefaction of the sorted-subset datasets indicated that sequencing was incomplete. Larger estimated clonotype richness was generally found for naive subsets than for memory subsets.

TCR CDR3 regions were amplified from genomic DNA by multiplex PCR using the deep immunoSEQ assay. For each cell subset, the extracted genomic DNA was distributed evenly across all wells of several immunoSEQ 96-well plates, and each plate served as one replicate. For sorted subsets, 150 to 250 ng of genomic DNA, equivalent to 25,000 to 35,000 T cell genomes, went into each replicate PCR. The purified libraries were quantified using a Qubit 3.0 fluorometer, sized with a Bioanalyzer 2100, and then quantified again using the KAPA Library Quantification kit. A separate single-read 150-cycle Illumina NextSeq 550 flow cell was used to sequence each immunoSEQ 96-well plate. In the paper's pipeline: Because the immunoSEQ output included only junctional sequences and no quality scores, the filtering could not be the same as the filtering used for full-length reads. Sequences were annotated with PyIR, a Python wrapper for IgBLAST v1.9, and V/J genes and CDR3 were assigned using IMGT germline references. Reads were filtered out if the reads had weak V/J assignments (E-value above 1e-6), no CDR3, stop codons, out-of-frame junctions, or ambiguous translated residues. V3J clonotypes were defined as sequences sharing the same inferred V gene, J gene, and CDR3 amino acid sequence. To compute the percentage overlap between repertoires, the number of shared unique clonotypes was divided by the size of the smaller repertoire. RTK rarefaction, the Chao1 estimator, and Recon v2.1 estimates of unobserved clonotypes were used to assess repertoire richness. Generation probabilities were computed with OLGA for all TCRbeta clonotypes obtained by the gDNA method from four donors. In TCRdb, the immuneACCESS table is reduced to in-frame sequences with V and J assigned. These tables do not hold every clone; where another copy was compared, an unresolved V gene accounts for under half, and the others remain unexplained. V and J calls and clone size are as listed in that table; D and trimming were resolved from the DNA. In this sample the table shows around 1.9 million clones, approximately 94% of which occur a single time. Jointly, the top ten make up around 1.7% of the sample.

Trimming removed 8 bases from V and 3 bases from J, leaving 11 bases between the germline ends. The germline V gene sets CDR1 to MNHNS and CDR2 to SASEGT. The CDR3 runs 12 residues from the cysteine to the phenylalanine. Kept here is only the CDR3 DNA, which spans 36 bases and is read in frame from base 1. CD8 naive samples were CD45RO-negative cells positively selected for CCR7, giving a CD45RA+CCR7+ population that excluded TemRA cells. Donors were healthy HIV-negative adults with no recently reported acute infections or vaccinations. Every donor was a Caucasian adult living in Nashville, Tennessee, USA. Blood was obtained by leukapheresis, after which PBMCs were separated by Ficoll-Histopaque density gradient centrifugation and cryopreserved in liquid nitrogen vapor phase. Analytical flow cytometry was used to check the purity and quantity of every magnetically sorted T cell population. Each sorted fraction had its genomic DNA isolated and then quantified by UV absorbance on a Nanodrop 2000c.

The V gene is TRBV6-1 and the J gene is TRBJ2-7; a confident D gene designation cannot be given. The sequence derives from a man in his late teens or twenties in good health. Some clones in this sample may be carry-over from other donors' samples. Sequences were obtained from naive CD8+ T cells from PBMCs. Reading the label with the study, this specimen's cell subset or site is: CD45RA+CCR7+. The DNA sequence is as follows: TGTGCCAGCCAAGACTGGGGCTACGAGCAGTACTTC. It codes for CASQDWGYEQYF.